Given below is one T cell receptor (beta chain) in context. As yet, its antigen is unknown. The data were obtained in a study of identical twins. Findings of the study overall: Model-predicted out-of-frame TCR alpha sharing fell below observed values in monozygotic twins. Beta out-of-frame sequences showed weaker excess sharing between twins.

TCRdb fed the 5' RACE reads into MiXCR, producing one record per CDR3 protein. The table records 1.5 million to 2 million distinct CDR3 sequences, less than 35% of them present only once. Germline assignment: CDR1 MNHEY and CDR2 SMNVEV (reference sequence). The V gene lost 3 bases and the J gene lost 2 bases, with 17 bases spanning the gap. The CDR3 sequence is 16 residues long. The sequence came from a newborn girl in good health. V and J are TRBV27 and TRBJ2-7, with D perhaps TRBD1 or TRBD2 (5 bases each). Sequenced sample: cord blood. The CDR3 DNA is TGTGCCAGCAGTTTGGTCCTCGGGACGAGCCCCTACGAGCAGTACTTC. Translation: CASSLVLGTSPYEQYF.